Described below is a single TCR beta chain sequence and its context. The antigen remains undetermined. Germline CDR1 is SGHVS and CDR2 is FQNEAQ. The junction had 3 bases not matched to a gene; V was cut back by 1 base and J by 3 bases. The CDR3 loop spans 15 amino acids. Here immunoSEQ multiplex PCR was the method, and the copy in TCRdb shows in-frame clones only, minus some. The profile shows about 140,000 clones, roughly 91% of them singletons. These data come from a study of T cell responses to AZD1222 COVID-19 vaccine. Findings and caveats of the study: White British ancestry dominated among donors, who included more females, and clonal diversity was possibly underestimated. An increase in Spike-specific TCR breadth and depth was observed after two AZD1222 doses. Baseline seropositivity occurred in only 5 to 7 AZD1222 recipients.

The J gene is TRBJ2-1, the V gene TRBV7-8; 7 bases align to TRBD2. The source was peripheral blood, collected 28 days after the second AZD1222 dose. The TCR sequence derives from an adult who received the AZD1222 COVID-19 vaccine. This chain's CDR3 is CASSLDGGSYNEQFF. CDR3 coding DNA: TGTGCCAGCAGCTTAGACGGGGGGAGCTACAATGAGCAGTTCTTC.